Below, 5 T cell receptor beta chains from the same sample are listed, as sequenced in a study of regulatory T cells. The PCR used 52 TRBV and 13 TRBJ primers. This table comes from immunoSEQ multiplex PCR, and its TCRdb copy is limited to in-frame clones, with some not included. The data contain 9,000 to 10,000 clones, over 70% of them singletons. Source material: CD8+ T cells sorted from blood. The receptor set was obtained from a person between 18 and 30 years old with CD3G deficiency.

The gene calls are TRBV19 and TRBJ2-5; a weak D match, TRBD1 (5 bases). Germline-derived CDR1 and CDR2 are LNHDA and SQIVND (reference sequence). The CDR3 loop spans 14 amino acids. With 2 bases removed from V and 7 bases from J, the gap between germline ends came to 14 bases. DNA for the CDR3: TGTGCCAGTAGTATAACAGGCCCTGGTTCGACCCAGTACTTC. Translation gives CASSITGPGSTQYF. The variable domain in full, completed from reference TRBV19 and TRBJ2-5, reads DGGITQSPKYLFRKEGQNVTLSCEQNLNHDAMYWYRQDPGQGLRLIYYSQIVNDFQKGDIAEGYSVSREKKESFPLTVTSAQKNPTAFYLCASSITGPGSTQYFGPGTRLLVL.

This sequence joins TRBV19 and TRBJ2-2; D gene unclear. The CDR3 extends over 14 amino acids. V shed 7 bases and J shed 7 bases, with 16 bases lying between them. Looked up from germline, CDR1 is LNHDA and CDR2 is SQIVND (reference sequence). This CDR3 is CASTITSDGGELFF. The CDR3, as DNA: TGTGCCAGTACTATTACCTCGGATGGCGGGGAGCTGTTTTTT.

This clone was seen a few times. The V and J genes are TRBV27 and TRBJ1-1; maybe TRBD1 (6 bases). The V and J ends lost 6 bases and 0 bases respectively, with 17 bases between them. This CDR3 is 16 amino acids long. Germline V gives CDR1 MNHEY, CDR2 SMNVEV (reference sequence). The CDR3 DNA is TGTGCCAGCAGCCCTAGGGGGGGGCGCGTGAACACTGAAGCTTTCTTT. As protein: CASSPRGGRVNTEAFF.

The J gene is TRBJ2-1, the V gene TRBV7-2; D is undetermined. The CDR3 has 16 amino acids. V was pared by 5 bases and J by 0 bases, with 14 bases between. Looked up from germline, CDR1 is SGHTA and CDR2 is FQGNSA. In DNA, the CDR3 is TGTGCCAGCAGCCTACCCGTTTTGTGCTCCTACAATGAGCAGTTCTTC. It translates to CASSLPVLCSYNEQFF.

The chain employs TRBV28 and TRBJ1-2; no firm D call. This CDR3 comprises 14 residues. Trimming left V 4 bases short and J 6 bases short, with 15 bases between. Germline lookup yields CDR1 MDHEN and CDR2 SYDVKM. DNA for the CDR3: TGTGCCAGCAGTTCCCGGGTCAGTCGTGATGGCTACACCTTC. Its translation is CASSSRVSRDGYTF.